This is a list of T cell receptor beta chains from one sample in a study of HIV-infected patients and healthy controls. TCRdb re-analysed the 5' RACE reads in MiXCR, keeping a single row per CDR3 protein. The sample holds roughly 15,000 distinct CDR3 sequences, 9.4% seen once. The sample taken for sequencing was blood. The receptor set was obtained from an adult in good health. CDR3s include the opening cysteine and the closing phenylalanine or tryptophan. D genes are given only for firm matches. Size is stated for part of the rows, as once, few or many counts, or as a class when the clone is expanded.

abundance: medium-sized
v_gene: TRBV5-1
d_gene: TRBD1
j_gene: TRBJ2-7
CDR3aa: CASSPNTGTGYYEQYF
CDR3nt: TGCGCCAGCAGCCCAAACACCGGGACAGGGTACTACGAGCAGTACTTC

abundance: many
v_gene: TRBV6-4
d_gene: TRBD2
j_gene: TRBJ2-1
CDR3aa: CASSPRGSGTYNEQFF
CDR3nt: TGTGCCAGCAGCCCCCGCGGTAGCGGGACCTACAATGAGCAGTTCTTC

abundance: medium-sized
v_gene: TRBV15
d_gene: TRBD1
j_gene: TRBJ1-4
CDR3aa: CATSRDPTGTEKLFF
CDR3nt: TGTGCCACCAGCAGAGATCCGACAGGGACTGAAAAACTGTTTTTT

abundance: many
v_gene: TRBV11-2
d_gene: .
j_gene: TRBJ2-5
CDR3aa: CASSIGGLEPKETQYF
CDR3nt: TGTGCCAGCAGTATCGGGGGCCTAGAACCTAAAGAGACCCAGTACTTC

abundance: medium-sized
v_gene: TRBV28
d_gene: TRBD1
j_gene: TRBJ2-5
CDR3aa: CASRLRTGAVETQYF
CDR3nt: TGTGCCAGCAGACTCAGGACAGGGGCGGTGGAGACCCAGTACTTC

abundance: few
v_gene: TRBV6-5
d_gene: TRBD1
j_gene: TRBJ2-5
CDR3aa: CASARDRQETQYF
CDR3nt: TGTGCCAGCGCCCGGGACAGACAAGAGACCCAGTACTTC

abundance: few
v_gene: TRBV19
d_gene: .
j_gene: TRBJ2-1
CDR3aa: CASSIGGSGYNEQFF
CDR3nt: TGTGCCAGTAGTATAGGGGGTAGCGGCTACAATGAGCAGTTCTTC

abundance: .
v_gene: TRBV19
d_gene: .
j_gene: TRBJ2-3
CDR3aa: CASSIDSYTDTQYF
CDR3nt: TGTGCCAGTAGTATAGACAGCTACACAGATACGCAGTATTTT

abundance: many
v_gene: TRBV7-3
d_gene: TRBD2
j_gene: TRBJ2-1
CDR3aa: CASSLTTSDNEQFF
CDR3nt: TGTGCCAGCAGCCTTACCACTAGCGATAATGAGCAGTTCTTC

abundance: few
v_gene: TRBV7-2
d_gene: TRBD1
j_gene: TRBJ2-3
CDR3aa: CASSYGQGPDTQYF
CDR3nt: TGTGCCAGCAGCTATGGACAGGGACCAGATACGCAGTATTTT

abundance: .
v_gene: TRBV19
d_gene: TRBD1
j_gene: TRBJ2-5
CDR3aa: CASSIAQGAVGETQYF
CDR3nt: TGTGCCAGTAGTATAGCACAGGGGGCCGTGGGAGAGACCCAGTACTTC

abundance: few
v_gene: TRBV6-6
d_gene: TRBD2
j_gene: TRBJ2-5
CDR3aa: CASSLTSGRAYETQYF
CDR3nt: TGTGCCAGCAGTTTGACTAGCGGGAGGGCCTATGAGACCCAGTACTTC

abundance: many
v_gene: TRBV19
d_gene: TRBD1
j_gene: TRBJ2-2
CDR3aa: CASSIGTGNTGELFF
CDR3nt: TGTGCCAGTAGTATAGGGACAGGGAACACCGGGGAGCTGTTTTTT

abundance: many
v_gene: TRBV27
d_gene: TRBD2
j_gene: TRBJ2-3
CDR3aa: CASSAGLAVGNTQYF
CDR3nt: TGTGCCAGCAGTGCGGGACTAGCGGTAGGAAATACGCAGTATTTT

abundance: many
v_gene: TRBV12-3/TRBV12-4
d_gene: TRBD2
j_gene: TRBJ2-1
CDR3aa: CASSPHPGLAGPSVFF
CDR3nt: TGTGCCAGCAGTCCCCACCCGGGACTAGCGGGGCCATCGGTATTCTTC

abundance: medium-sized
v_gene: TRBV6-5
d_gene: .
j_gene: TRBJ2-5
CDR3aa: CASRVTGSETQYF
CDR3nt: TGTGCCAGCAGAGTAACAGGGAGCGAGACCCAGTACTTC

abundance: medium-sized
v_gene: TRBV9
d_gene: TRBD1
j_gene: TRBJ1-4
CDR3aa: CASSVAAGDSEKLFF
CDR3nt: TGTGCCAGCAGCGTAGCGGCAGGGGACAGTGAAAAACTGTTTTTC

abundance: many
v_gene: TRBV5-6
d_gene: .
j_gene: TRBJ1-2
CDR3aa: CASSLENYGYTF
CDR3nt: TGTGCCAGCAGCTTGGAGAACTATGGCTACACCTTC

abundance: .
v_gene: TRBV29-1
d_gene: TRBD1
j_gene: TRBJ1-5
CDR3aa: CSVTGGWGQPQHF
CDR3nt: TGCAGCGTTACAGGGGGTTGGGGTCAGCCCCAGCATTTT

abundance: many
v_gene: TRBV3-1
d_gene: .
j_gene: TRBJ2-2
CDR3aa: CASSPSFSGELFF
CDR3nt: TGTGCCAGCAGCCCCTCCTTCTCCGGGGAGCTGTTTTTT

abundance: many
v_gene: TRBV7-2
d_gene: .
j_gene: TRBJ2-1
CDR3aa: CASSLDPSYNEQFF
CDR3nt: TGTGCCAGCAGCTTAGACCCCTCCTACAATGAGCAGTTCTTC

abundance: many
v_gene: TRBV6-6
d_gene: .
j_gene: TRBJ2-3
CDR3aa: CASSYSGVDTQYF
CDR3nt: TGTGCCAGCAGTTACTCGGGGGTTGATACGCAGTATTTT

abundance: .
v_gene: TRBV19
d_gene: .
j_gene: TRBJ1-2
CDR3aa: CATVSWGGYTF
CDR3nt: TGTGCCACCGTATCCTGGGGTGGCTACACCTTC

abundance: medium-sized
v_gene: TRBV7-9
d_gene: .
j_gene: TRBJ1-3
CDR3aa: CASRPGRVEGNTIYF
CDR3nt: TGTGCCAGCAGACCCGGCAGGGTAGAAGGAAACACCATATATTTT

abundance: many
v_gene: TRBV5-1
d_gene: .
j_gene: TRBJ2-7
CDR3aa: CASSLVGSGEQYF
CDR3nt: TGCGCCAGCAGCTTGGTGGGCTCCGGAGAGCAGTACTTC

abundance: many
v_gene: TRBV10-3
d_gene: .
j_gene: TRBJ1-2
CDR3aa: CATYRYGYTF
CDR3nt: TGTGCCACCTACCGATATGGCTACACCTTC

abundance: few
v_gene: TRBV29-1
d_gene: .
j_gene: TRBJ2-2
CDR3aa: CSVEGGPVNTGELFF
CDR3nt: TGCAGCGTTGAAGGGGGGCCCGTGAACACCGGGGAGCTGTTTTTT

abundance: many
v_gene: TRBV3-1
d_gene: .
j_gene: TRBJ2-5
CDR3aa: CASSRRRQETQYF
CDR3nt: TGTGCCAGCAGCCGCCGGCGGCAAGAGACCCAGTACTTC

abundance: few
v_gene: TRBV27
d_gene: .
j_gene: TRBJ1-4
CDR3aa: CASSARTRNEKLFF
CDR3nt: TGTGCCAGCAGTGCCCGGACAAGAAATGAAAAACTGTTTTTT

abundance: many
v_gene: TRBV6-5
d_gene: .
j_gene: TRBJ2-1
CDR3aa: CASSYAGSSYNEQFF
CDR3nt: TGTGCCAGCAGTTATGCGGGGAGCTCCTACAATGAGCAGTTCTTC

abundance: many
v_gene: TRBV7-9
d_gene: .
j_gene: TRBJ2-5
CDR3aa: CASSAQEKQETQYF
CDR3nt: TGTGCCAGCAGCGCACAGGAAAAGCAAGAGACCCAGTACTTC

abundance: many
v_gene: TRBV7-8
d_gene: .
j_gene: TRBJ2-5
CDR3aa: CASSLRWAAQETQYF
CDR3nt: TGTGCCAGCAGCCTAAGGTGGGCAGCTCAAGAGACCCAGTACTTC

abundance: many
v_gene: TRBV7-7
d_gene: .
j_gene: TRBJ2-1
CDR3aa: CASSLGLDSYNEQFF
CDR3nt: TGTGCTAGCAGCTTAGGGTTAGACTCCTACAATGAGCAGTTCTTC

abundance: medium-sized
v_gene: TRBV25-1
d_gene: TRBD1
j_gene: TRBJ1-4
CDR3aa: CASSPGTGLEKLFF
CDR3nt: TGTGCCAGCAGTCCCGGGACAGGGTTGGAAAAACTGTTTTTT

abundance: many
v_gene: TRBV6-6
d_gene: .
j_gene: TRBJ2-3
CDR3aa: CASSYSGSYVDTQYF
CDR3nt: TGTGCCAGCAGTTACTCGGGCAGCTACGTGGATACGCAGTATTTT